Presented here are 28 T cell receptor beta chains from one specimen sequenced in a study of cytomegalovirus exposure and HLA in healthy donors. The PCR contained 60 Vbeta and 13 Jbeta primers. The data were produced by immunoSEQ multiplex PCR, yet TCRdb's version contains in-frame clones alone and is incomplete. The profile shows about 120,000 clones, about three quarters of them singletons. The sample consisted of PBMCs. The source of these receptors is a woman in her 30s in good health and CMV-seropositive.

The chain has TRBV5-1 and TRBJ2-1; TRBD2 aligns across 9 bases. Trimming took 0 bases from V and 2 from J; bases not matched to a gene: 6. The CDR3 length is 17 residues. Germline loops: CDR1 SGHRS, CDR2 YFSETQ. The CDR3 protein is CASSLAGGGAPYNEQFF. In nucleotides, the CDR3 is TGCGCCAGCAGCTTGGCGGGCGGGGGGGCCCCCTACAATGAGCAGTTCTTC.

The chain employs TRBV6-1 and TRBJ2-3; D ambiguous. This CDR3 contains 14 residues. V was pared by 4 bases and J by 2 bases, with 10 bases between. Germline values: CDR1 MNHNS, CDR2 SASEGT. The CDR3 here is CASSALSYTDTQYF. CDR3 coding DNA: TGTGCCAGCAGTGCACTATCTTACACAGATACGCAGTATTTT.

This clone was observed a handful of times. This chain links TRBV6-4 with TRBJ1-5, with D tentatively TRBD1 (5 bases). V dropped 8 bases and J dropped 0 bases, with 17 bases sitting between them. From germline, CDR1 is MRHNA and CDR2 SNTAGT. The CDR3 is made up of 16 amino acids. Here the CDR3 DNA reads TGTGCCAGCCCGGGGGGGGGACGTTATAGCAATCAGCCCCAGCATTTT. As protein: CASPGGGRYSNQPQHF.

This chain connects TRBV7-2 to TRBJ2-5; D gene unclear. The V end was cut by 0 bases, the J end by 5 bases, with 4 bases between. The CDR3 contains 12 residues. Germline loops: CDR1 SGHTA, CDR2 FQGNSA. In DNA, the CDR3 is TGTGCCAGCAGCTTAGCCAGGGAGACCCAGTACTTC. Its protein product is CASSLARETQYF.

The rearrangement joins TRBV7-2 to TRBJ2-7, with TRBD1 identical over 9 bases. Trimming took 3 bases from V and 2 from J; bases not matched to a gene: 17. The germline V gene has CDR1 SGHTA and CDR2 FQGNSA. The CDR3 totals 19 residues. As DNA, the CDR3 is TGTGCCAGCAGCTTTATGGGGCCAAACAAGGGGGACAGGGCCTACGAGCAGTACTTC. Translation gives CASSFMGPNKGDRAYEQYF.

This clone has just a few counts. J is TRBJ2-5 and V is TRBV5-1; 8 bases line up with TRBD2. J was trimmed by 2 bases and V by 4 bases; bases with no gene match: 7. The CDR3 is 15 amino acids. The germline gives CDR1 SGHRS, CDR2 YFSETQ. CDR3 bases: TGCGCCAGCAGCCCCCGCGGGGGGCCGCAAGAGACCCAGTACTTC. Its translation is CASSPRGGPQETQYF.

The chain carries TRBV11-2 and TRBJ1-4; possible D gene TRBD1, 6 bases. CDR1 and CDR2 (germline): SGHAT, FQNNGV. The CDR3 runs 16 residues. V lost 2 bases, J lost 7 bases, and 17 bases lay in between. CDR3 nucleotides: TGTGCCAGCAGCTTATCTCCGCTGGACAGATTTGAAAAACTGTTTTTT. Its translation is CASSLSPLDRFEKLFF.

The V and J genes are TRBV5-5 and TRBJ1-4; 7 bases fit TRBD1. Unmatched junction bases numbered 8, after V lost 4 bases and J lost 8 bases. Germline CDR1 SGHKS, CDR2 YYEKEE (reference sequence). The CDR3 length is 14 residues. The CDR3 region is CASSPRTGREKLFF. Written as DNA, the CDR3 is TGTGCCAGCAGCCCTAGGACAGGCCGCGAAAAACTGTTTTTT. Using reference TRBV5-5 and TRBJ1-4 for the parts outside the CDR3, the full variable domain is DAGVTQSPTHLIKTRGQQVTLRCSPISGHKSVSWYQQVLGQGPQFIFQYYEKEERGRGNFPDRFSARQFPNYSSELNVNALLLGDSALYLCASSPRTGREKLFFGSGTQLSVL.

The chain recombines TRBV4-2 with TRBJ2-3; TRBD2 is a possible D gene (6 bases). Per the germline V gene, CDR1 is LGHNA and CDR2 is YNFKEQ. The CDR3 extends over 15 amino acids. Trimming removed 1 base at V and 0 bases at J, with 8 bases between. The CDR3 sequence is CASSQGGVSTDTQYF. CDR3 nucleotides: TGTGCCAGCAGCCAAGGCGGGGTTAGCACAGATACGCAGTATTTT.

Only one count was recorded for this clone. V usage is TRBV7-2 and J usage is TRBJ2-3; 7 bases line up with TRBD1. Germline assignment: CDR1 SGHTA and CDR2 FQGNSA. With V trimmed by 2 bases and J by 2 bases, 7 bases remained unmatched. This CDR3 region has 16 residues. This CDR3 reads CASSLFRDRNTDTQYF. In DNA form, the CDR3 reads TGTGCCAGCAGCTTATTTCGGGACAGAAACACAGATACGCAGTATTTT.

The gene calls are TRBV4-1 and TRBJ1-4; 11 bases fit TRBD1. The germline gives CDR1 MGHRA, CDR2 YSYEKL. J was trimmed by 8 bases and V by 1 base; bases with no gene match: 9. This CDR3 region has 17 residues. CDR3 in DNA: TGCGCCAGCAGCCAAGCGACCGGACAGGGGGCGAGGGAAAAACTGTTTTTT. Translation gives CASSQATGQGAREKLFF.

The V and J genes are TRBV7-2 and TRBJ1-1; 8 positions agree with TRBD1. The CDR3 extends over 14 amino acids. V trimming: 4 bases; J trimming: 5 bases; junction bases outside the gene matches: 6. Germline-derived CDR1 and CDR2 are SGHTA and FQGNSA. For the CDR3, the DNA is TGTGCCAGCAGCTCCATGCAGGGGGCGACTGAAGCTTTCTTT. It specifies CASSSMQGATEAFF.

A remark on this clone: At the DNA level, this CDR3 is encoded by other sequences in the same sample as well. The genes are TRBV6-5 and TRBJ1-1, with D perhaps matching TRBD1 (5 bases). Germline CDR1 MNHEY, CDR2 SVGAGI. V lost 0 bases, J lost 1 base, and 6 bases lay in between. The CDR3 spans 14 residues. CDR3 sequence reads: CASSYSGGNTEAFF. The CDR3 DNA reads as TGTGCCAGCAGTTACTCGGGGGGGAACACTGAAGCTTTCTTT.

V usage is TRBV5-1 and J usage is TRBJ2-5; 7 bases fit TRBD2. The CDR3 sequence is 14 residues long. V lost 4 bases, J lost 9 bases, and 12 bases stayed unmatched. Germline V gene sequence: CDR1 SGHRS, CDR2 YFSETQ. The chain's CDR3 is CASSETRGVGAQYF. The CDR3 DNA reads as TGCGCCAGCAGCGAGACCCGGGGGGTAGGGGCCCAGTACTTC.

The V call is TRBV5-4, the J call TRBJ2-3; 9 bases line up with TRBD2. Germline values: CDR1 SGHNT, CDR2 YYREEE (reference sequence). Unmatched junction bases numbered 6, after V lost 2 bases and J lost 2 bases. The CDR3 is 16 residues long. The CDR3 sequence is CASSLPERGVTDTQYF. The DNA for the CDR3 is TGTGCCAGCAGCTTACCAGAGCGGGGGGTCACAGATACGCAGTATTTT. Drawing the rest from reference TRBV5-4 and TRBJ2-3, the complete variable domain is ETGVTQSPTHLIKTRGQQVTLRCSSQSGHNTVSWYQQALGQGPQFIFQYYREEENGRGNFPPRFSGLQFPNYSSELNVNALELDDSALYLCASSLPERGVTDTQYFGPGTRLTVL.

The rearrangement uses TRBV4-3 and TRBJ2-2; unclear D gene. Germline V gene data show CDR1 as LGHNA and CDR2 as YSLEER. V was trimmed by 6 bases and J by 4 bases, leaving 12 bases between them. This CDR3 has 14 residues. For the CDR3, the DNA is TGCGCCAGCAGTCCCGACATAACCACCGGGGAGCTGTTTTTT. Translated: CASSPDITTGELFF.

The chain couples TRBV5-6 to TRBJ2-1; D not resolved. With 0 bases removed from V and 5 bases from J, the gap between germline ends came to 15 bases. The germline V gene has CDR1 SGHDT and CDR2 YYEEEE. This CDR3 is built from 16 residues. This CDR3 is CASSLAFGLGNNEQFF. The CDR3 DNA follows: TGTGCCAGCAGCTTGGCCTTCGGGTTGGGTAACAATGAGCAGTTCTTC. The whole variable domain, remainder taken from reference TRBV5-6 and TRBJ2-1, is DAGVTQSPTHLIKTRGQQVTLRCSPKSGHDTVSWYQQALGQGPQFIFQYYEEEERQRGNFPDRFSGHQFPNYSSELNVNALLLGDSALYLCASSLAFGLGNNEQFFGPGTRLTVL.

CDR3 DNA sequence: TGTGCCAGCTCACCACCGTCAAGACACGAGACCCAGTACTTC. This gives the protein CASSPPSRHETQYF. This chain joins TRBV18 and TRBJ2-5; D unclear. Germline CDR1 is KGHSH and CDR2 is LQKENI. V was cut by 0 bases and J by 5 bases, with 10 bases left in between. The CDR3 length is 14 residues.

V gene TRBV13 combines with J gene TRBJ2-5; 7 bases fit TRBD1. J gave up 2 bases and V 4 bases, and 4 bases lay outside the gene matches. Germline loops: CDR1 PRHDT, CDR2 FYEKMQ (reference sequence). This CDR3 comprises 14 residues. This CDR3 reads CASSWGTVQETQYF. The DNA of the CDR3 is TGTGCCAGCAGCTGGGGGACAGTACAAGAGACCCAGTACTTC.

The chain recombines TRBV5-1 with TRBJ2-7; D is possibly TRBD1 (6 bases). Between the trimmed V and J ends, which lost 3 bases and 12 bases, there was a span of 16 bases. The CDR3 is 12 amino acids. Germline CDR1 and CDR2: SGHRS and YFSETQ. The CDR3 region is CASSSTGPGGYF. In nucleotides, the CDR3 is TGCGCCAGCAGCTCGACAGGTCCCGGAGGGTACTTC.

The CDR3 protein is CSAPGGNGELFF. CDR3 sequence (DNA): TGCAGCGCCCCAGGGGGCAACGGGGAGCTGTTTTTT. This chain uses TRBV29-1 with TRBJ2-2; TRBD1 agrees at 8 bases. Looked up from germline, CDR1 is SQVTM and CDR2 is ANQGSEA. The CDR3 consists of 12 residues. The ends lost 7 bases at V and 7 bases at J; junction bases unmatched: 5.

The V and J genes are TRBV6-6 and TRBJ1-2; D is unclear. The CDR3 has 13 residues. V dropped 6 bases and J dropped 8 bases, with 16 bases sitting between them. The germline V gene encodes CDR1 MNHNY and CDR2 SVGAGI (reference sequence). The CDR3 DNA sequence: TGTGCCAGCAGCCCCTCCGGCATCGGGGGCTACACCTTC. Translating gives CASSPSGIGGYTF.

V and J are TRBV2 and TRBJ2-7, with D tentatively TRBD1 (6 bases). Germline CDR1 and CDR2: SNHLY and FYNNEI. Trimming stripped 3 bases from V and 3 bases from J, with 6 bases between. The CDR3 contains 12 residues. The CDR3 loop is CASSDRGYEQYF. CDR3 bases: TGTGCCAGCAGTGACAGGGGCTACGAGCAGTACTTC.

V and J are TRBV15 and TRBJ2-7, with TRBD2 matching 13 bases. CDR3 size: 20 residues. V was clipped by 4 bases and J by 10 bases; unmatched bases: 25. Germline CDR1 and CDR2: LNHNV and YYDKDF (reference sequence). The CDR3 nucleotides read TGTGCCACCAGCAAATTAAGGCTAGTGGCCGAACCGGGACTAGCGGGGCAACAGTACTTC. It yields the protein CATSKLRLVAEPGLAGQQYF.

The chain joins TRBV2 to TRBJ2-4; 7 nucleotides align to TRBD1. Germline trimming cut 2 bases from V and 8 bases from J; bases unmatched to any gene: 21. The length of the CDR3 is 19 residues. Germline lookup yields CDR1 SNHLY and CDR2 FYNNEI. The CDR3 region is CASSEQRSRQGVRKDIQYF. Written as DNA, the CDR3 is TGTGCCAGCAGTGAACAGCGCTCGAGGCAGGGGGTTCGAAAAGACATTCAGTACTTC.

The sample holds a few counts of this clone. The chain is built from TRBV10-2 and TRBJ2-3, with D hard to call. Germline CDR1 and CDR2: WSHSY and SAAADI. This CDR3 contains 13 residues. V was trimmed by 7 bases and J by 2 bases, leaving 10 bases between them. The CDR3 DNA reads TGCGCCAGCATAGATGACTTCACAGATACGCAGTATTTT. It translates to CASIDDFTDTQYF.

The chain employs TRBV9 and TRBJ1-2, with D uncertain. The CDR3 is 13 amino acids. Germline CDR1 SGDLS, CDR2 YYNGEE. V was cut by 1 base and J by 5 bases, with 9 bases left in between. Here the CDR3 DNA reads TGTGCCAGCAGCGTATCGGGGAAGTATGGCTACACCTTC. Encoded protein: CASSVSGKYGYTF.

The rearrangement links TRBV30 to TRBJ2-5; weak D call: TRBD2 (5 bases). TRBJ2-7 matches the DNA end more closely, so the J call is doubtful. Germline loops: CDR1 GTSNPN, CDR2 SVGIG (reference sequence). The CDR3 has 14 residues. The CDR3, as DNA: TGTGCCTGGGGTAAGAGGGCAGGTTCCTACGAGCAGTACTTC. It translates to CAWGKRAGSYEQYF.